This TCR beta chain was identified during a study of blood T cell repertoires in COVID-19. Study at large: There were acute and convalescent COVID-19 samples, and they came from the United States, Italy and Spain.

Authors' analysis steps: How many nucleated cells were present was estimated from reference gene primer amplification. Data came from immunoSEQ multiplex PCR; TCRdb stores just in-frame clones and leaves some out. The V and J calls and the clone size are those of that table, but D and trimming were determined from the DNA. The sample includes around 65,000 clones, 70% to 80% of them seen just once. Trimming removed 3 bases at V and 1 base at J, with 10 bases between. Germline loops: CDR1 SEHNR, CDR2 FQNEAQ (reference sequence). The CDR3 is 14 amino acids. The chain couples TRBV7-9 to TRBJ2-7; D is unresolved. The origin of this receptor is a man aged 60 to 75 with acute or convalescent COVID-19. Sequencing was carried out using peripheral blood. CDR3 sequence reads: CASSLGSQSYEQYF. CDR3 DNA sequence: TGTGCCAGCAGCTTGGGCAGCCAGTCCTACGAGCAGTACTTC.